The TCR beta chain under discussion was sequenced for a study of OX40 agonist ivuxolimab in advanced cancers. Excluded were patients having autoimmune disease history or systemic immunosuppression. This CDR3 spans 14 amino acids. The germline V gene encodes CDR1 KGHSH and CDR2 LQKENI. V lost 4 bases to trimming and J lost 9 bases; unmatched junction nucleotides: 6. TCRdb's table, derived via immunoSEQ multiplex PCR, lists solely in-frame clones and lacks some. Of roughly 73,000 clones listed, 80% to 90% are singletons. This sequence originates from an adult with an advanced solid tumor such as melanoma, head and neck, liver or kidney cancer. The chain couples TRBV18 to TRBJ2-1; TRBD2 agrees at 10 bases. The sequencing used CD4+ or CD8+ T cells sorted from blood, collected in a trial of the OX40 agonist ivuxolimab. The CDR3 is CASSLASGSVEQFF. As DNA, the CDR3 is TGTGCCAGCTCACTCGCTAGCGGGAGTGTTGAGCAGTTCTTC.